This TCR beta chain was obtained from a study of CD8 T cells in ankylosing spondylitis. The study, taken as a whole, reports: In peripheral blood, disease-linked CD8+ clones occurred at relatively low frequencies. Some motif variants had been reported before (in reactive arthritis synovial fluid and blood). Ankylosing spondylitis blood seemed to carry a telltale TCR beta motif made of fewer than 10 highly homologous variants.

The CDR3 has 15 amino acids. The V and J ends lost 7 bases and 0 bases respectively, with 12 bases between them. Germline V CDR1 and CDR2: SNHLY, FYNNEI. Molecular-barcoded quantitative 5'-RACE produced these TCR beta libraries. Via MiXCR, TCRdb re-called the 5' RACE reads, giving one row per CDR3 protein. This table has some 800,000 distinct CDR3 sequences, approximately 10% appearing once. As concerns this clonotype: Its antigen is undetermined.

V gene TRBV2 combines with J gene TRBJ1-4; D call uncertain. Sequenced: blood, either unsorted or a sorted T cell fraction (not recorded which). The clonotype originates from a male donor with ankylosing spondylitis. The CDR3 reads CASIADSATNEKLFF. The DNA for the CDR3 is TGTGCCAGCATTGCAGACTCGGCAACTAATGAAAAACTGTTTTTT.